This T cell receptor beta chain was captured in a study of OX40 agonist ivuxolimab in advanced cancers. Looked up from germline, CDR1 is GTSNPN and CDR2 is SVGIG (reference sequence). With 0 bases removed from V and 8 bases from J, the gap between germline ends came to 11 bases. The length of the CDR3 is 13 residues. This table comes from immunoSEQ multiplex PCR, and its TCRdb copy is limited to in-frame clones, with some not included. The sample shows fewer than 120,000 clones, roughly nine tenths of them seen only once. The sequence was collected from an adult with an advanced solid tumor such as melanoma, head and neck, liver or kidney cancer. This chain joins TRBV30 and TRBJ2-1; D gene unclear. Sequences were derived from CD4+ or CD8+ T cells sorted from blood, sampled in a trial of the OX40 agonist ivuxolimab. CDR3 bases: TGTGCCTGGAGTGTACCCAACTTAGATGAGCAGTTCTTC. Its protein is CAWSVPNLDEQFF.